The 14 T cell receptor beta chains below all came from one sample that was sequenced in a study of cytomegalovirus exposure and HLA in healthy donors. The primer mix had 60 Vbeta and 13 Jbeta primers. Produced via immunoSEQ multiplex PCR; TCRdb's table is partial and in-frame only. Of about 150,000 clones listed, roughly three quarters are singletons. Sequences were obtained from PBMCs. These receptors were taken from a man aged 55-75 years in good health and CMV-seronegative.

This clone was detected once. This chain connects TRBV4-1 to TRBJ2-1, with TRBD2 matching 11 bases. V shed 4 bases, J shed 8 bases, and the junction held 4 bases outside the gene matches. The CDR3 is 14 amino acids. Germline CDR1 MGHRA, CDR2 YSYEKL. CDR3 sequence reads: CASSLAGGGDEQFF. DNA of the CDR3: TGCGCCAGCAGCCTAGCGGGAGGGGGCGATGAGCAGTTCTTC.

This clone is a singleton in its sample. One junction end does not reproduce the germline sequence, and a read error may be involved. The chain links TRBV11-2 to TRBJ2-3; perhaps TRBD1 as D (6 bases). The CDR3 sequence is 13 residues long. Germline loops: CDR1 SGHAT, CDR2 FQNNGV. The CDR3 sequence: CASSLSYREGADF. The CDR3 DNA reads TGTGCCAGCAGCCTTTCCTACAGGGAAGGAGCGGATTTT.

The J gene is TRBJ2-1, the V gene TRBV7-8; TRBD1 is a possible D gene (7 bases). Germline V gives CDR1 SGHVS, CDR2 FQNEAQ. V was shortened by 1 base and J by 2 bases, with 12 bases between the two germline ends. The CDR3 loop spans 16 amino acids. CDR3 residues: CASSLEGAGPYNEQFF. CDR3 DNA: TGTGCCAGCAGCTTAGAGGGGGCGGGACCCTACAATGAGCAGTTCTTC.

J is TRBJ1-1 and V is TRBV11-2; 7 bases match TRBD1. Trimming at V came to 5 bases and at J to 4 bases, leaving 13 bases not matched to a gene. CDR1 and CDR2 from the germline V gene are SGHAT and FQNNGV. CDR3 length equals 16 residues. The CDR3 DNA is TGTGCCAGCAGCGCTTCAGCCCCACAGGGGCCCACTGAAGCTTTCTTT. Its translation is CASSASAPQGPTEAFF.

CDR3 sequence: CASSLLGGVQETQYF. DNA for the CDR3: TGCGCCAGCAGCCTGCTTGGCGGGGTCCAAGAGACCCAGTACTTC. The chain combines TRBV5-1 with TRBJ2-5, with D perhaps matching TRBD2 (6 bases). Germline V CDR1 and CDR2: SGHRS, YFSETQ. Trimming pared 4 bases from V and 1 base from J, leaving 14 bases between. This CDR3 comprises 15 residues.

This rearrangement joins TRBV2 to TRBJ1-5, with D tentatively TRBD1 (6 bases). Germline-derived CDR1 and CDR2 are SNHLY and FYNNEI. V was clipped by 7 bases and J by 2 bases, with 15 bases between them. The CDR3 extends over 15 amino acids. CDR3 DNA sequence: TGTGCCAGCAAGGTCAGGGGATGGGGCAATCAGCCCCAGCATTTT. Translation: CASKVRGWGNQPQHF.

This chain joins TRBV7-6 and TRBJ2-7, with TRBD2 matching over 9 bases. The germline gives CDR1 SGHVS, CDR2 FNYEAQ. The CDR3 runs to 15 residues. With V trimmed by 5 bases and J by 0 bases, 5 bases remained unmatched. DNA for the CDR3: TGTGCCAGCAGCCAGACTAGCGGTAGCTCCTACGAGCAGTACTTC. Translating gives CASSQTSGSSYEQYF.

As DNA, the CDR3 is TGTGCCAGTAGTATCCTGGGCACCGTAAATTCACCCCTCCACTTT. Amino acids: CASSILGTVNSPLHF. V and J are TRBV19 and TRBJ1-6; no clear D gene. V gave up 3 bases and J gave up 7 bases, with 13 bases separating them. Looked up from germline, CDR1 is LNHDA and CDR2 is SQIVND (reference sequence). CDR3 length equals 15 residues.

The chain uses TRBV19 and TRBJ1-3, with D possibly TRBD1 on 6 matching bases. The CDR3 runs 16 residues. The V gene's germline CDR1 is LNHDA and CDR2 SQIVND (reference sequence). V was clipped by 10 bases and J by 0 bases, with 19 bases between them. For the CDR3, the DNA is TGTGCCACCACCTCTTACAGGGAACTCTCTGGAAACACCATATATTTT. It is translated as CATTSYRELSGNTIYF.

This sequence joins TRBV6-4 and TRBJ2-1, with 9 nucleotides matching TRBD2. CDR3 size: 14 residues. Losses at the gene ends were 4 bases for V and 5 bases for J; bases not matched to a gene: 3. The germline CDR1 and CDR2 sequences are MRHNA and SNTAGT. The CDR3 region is CASSGGRGDNEQFF. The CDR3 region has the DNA TGTGCCAGCAGTGGCGGGAGGGGGGACAATGAGCAGTTCTTC.

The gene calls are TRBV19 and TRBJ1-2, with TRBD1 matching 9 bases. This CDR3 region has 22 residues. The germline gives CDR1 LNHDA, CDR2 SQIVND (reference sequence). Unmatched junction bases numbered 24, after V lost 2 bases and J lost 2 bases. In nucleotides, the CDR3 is TGTGCCAGTAGTATAAAGCGGACCGGGGCGAGGGACAGGGAATACTCAAACTATGGCTACACCTTC. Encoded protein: CASSIKRTGARDREYSNYGYTF.

CDR3 residues: CASSPGTGLETQYF. CDR3 bases: TGTGCCAGCTCACCCGGGACAGGGTTGGAGACCCAGTACTTC. The rearrangement links TRBV18 to TRBJ2-5, with 9 nucleotides matching TRBD1. Germline CDR1 is KGHSH and CDR2 is LQKENI. Trimming cost V 3 bases and J 5 bases; bases outside gene matches: 4. The CDR3 sequence is 14 residues long.

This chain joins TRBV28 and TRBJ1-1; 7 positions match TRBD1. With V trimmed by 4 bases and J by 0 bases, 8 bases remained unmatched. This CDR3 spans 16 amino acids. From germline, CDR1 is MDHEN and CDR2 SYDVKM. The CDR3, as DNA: TGTGCCAGCAGTTCAGACAGGGTTCCAGTGAACACTGAAGCTTTCTTT. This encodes CASSSDRVPVNTEAFF.

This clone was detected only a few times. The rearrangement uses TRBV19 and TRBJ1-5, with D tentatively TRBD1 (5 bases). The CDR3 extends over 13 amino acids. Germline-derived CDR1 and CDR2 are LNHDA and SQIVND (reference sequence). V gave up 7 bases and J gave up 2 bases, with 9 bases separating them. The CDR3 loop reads CASKGGGNQPQHF. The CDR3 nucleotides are TGTGCCAGTAAAGGAGGGGGCAATCAGCCCCAGCATTTT.